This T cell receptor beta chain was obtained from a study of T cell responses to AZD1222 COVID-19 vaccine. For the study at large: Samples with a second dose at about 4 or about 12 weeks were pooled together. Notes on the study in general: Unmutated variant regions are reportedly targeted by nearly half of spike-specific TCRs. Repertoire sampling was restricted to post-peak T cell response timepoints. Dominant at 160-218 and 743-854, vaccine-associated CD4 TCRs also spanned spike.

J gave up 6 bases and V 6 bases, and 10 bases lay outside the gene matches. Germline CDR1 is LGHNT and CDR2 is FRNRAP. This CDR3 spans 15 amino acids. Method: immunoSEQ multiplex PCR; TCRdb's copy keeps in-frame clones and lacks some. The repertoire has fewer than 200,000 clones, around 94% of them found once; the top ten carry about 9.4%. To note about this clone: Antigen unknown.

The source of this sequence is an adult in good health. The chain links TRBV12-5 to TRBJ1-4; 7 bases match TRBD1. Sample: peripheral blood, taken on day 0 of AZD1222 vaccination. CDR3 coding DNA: TGTGCTAGTGGCCGGAGGGGGCCTGGAGATGAAAAACTGTTTTTT. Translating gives CASGRRGPGDEKLFF.